The 6 T cell receptor beta chains presented below share a single source sample, sequenced in a study of early T cells in non-severe SARS-CoV-2 infection. TCRdb used MiXCR to reprocess the 5' RACE reads, holding one entry per CDR3 protein. Of tens of thousands of distinct CDR3 sequences listed, over 9.5% were seen once; the top ten hold over 1.2%. Material: whole blood, obtained at baseline. These TCRs come from an adult who was a healthcare worker with PCR-confirmed SARS-CoV-2 infection or an uninfected control (not recorded which).

The V gene is TRBV10-2, the J gene TRBJ2-5, with 10 bases matching TRBD2. Losses at the gene ends were 7 bases for V and 2 bases for J; bases not matched to a gene: 10. The CDR3 extends over 16 amino acids. Germline V CDR1 and CDR2: WSHSY, SAAADI. CDR3 DNA: TGCGCCAGCAAGAGATGGACTAGCGGACCACAAGAGACCCAGTACTTC. Translation: CASKRWTSGPQETQYF.

V usage is TRBV6-1 and J usage is TRBJ2-3; TRBD2 is a possible D gene (7 bases). The CDR3 loop spans 17 amino acids. Deletions cut 2 bases from V and 1 base from J, with 16 bases between. The V gene's germline CDR1 is MNHNS and CDR2 SASEGT. The CDR3 here is CASSERRGGQGTDTQYF. CDR3 coding DNA: TGTGCCAGCAGTGAACGCCGCGGGGGCCAGGGCACAGATACGCAGTATTTT.

The genes are TRBV6-6 and TRBJ1-1; no firm D call. The CDR3 has 17 residues. Trimming took off 1 base at V and 4 bases at J, with 19 bases between the two ends. Germline V lookup: CDR1 MNHNY, CDR2 SVGAGI (reference sequence). CDR3 DNA: TGTGCCAGCAGTTACTACGGTGTTTGGACGTACTCCACTGAAGCTTTCTTT. This translates into CASSYYGVWTYSTEAFF.

This clonotype came up a few times. The rearrangement joins TRBV7-9 to TRBJ2-7; D is undetermined. The length of the CDR3 is 12 residues. Trimming took off 1 base at V and 6 bases at J, with 7 bases between the two ends. In germline, CDR1 is SEHNR, CDR2 FQNEAQ (reference sequence). The CDR3 region has the DNA TGTGCCAGCAGCTTAGTCACAGCCGAGCAGTACTTC. It is translated as CASSLVTAEQYF.

This clonotype showed up many times. This rearrangement joins TRBV3-1 to TRBJ2-1, with a tentative D call TRBD1 (5 bases). There are 15 residues in the CDR3. Trimming took 3 bases from V and 6 from J, leaving 15 bases between them. CDR1 is LGHDT, CDR2 YNNKEL, per germline (reference sequence). CDR3 protein: CASSHGLGLGNEQFF. The CDR3 coding sequence is TGTGCCAGCAGCCATGGTTTGGGGCTGGGCAATGAGCAGTTCTTC.

The chain links TRBV5-1 to TRBJ2-1; maybe TRBD1 (8 bases). The CDR3 is made up of 15 amino acids. CDR1 is SGHRS and CDR2 is YFSETQ in the germline V gene. V lost 2 bases and J 7 bases, leaving 16 bases between the germline ends. CDR3 nucleotides: TGCGCCAGCAGCTTTGGACAGGGAGGGATGAATGAGCAGTTCTTC. As protein: CASSFGQGGMNEQFF.